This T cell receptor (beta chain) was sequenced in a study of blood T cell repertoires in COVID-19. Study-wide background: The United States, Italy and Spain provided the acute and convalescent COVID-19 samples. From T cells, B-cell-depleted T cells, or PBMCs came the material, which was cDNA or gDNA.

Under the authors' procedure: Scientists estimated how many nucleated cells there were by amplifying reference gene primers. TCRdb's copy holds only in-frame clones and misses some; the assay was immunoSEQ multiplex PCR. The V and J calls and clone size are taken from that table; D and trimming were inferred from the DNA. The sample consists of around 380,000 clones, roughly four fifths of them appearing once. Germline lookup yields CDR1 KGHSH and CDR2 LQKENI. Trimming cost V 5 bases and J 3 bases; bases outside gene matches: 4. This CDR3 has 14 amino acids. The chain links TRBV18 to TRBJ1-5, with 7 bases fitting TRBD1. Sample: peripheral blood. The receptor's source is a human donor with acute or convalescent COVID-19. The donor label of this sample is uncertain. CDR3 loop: CASSSTGNNQPQHF. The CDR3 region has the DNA TGTGCCAGCTCATCGACAGGGAACAATCAGCCCCAGCATTTT.